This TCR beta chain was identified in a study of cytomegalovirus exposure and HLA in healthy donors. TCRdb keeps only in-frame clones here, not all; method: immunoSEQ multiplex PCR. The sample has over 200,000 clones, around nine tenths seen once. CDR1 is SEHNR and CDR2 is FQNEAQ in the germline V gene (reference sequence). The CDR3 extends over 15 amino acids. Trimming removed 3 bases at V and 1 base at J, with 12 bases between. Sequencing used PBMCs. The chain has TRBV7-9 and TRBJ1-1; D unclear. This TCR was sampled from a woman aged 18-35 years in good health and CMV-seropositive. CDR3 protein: CASSFIGRANTEAFF. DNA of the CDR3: TGTGCCAGCAGCTTCATTGGGAGGGCGAACACTGAAGCTTTCTTT.